This T cell receptor (beta chain) was sequenced during a study of blood T cell repertoires in COVID-19. Across the study: The origin of the acute and convalescent COVID-19 samples was the United States, Italy and Spain. PBMCs, B-cell-depleted T cells, or T cells were the source of the cDNA or gDNA that made up the material.

Original handling: Amplification with reference gene primers provided the estimates of nucleated cell counts. Sequenced by immunoSEQ multiplex PCR; TCRdb stores in-frame clones only, minus some. That table gives V, J and clone size, and the DNA gave D and trimming. The data contain approximately 220,000 clones, roughly 84% of them singletons. Germline V CDR1 and CDR2: MGHRA, YSYEKL. V lost 1 base and J lost 2, with 15 bases in between. The CDR3 has 18 amino acids. The receptor's source is a man aged 45-60 years who had recovered from COVID-19. The sample was peripheral blood. V is TRBV4-1 and J is TRBJ1-6; D might be TRBD1 (5 bases). As DNA, the CDR3 is TGCGCCAGCAGCCAAGTTGGTACAGGACCCACCTATAATTCACCCCTCCACTTT. Residues: CASSQVGTGPTYNSPLHF.